This T cell receptor beta chain was found in a study of shared clonotypes between healthy human individuals (dated by TCRdb to the early 2020s). Study-level background: The cohort comprised two women and a few men aged 18 to 49 years. For each donor, CD4 naive and CD4 memory were each run on three plates, CD8 naive on two plates, and CD8 memory on one plate. To estimate repertoire size and how much clonotypes are shared between individuals, the study performed deep sequencing of blood TCR repertoires from about five healthy adults. Libraries were prepared and TCR repertoires were sequenced by different laboratories using diverse techniques, in order to increase sequencing depth and limit assay-specific biases. Each donor's leukapheresis produced roughly between roughly 0.85 and 9.5 billion PBMCs. Results the study describes overall, beyond this receptor: Sampling was limited to blood, and TCR repertoires in tissue likely differ from TCR repertoires in blood. Based on pairwise subsampling, the degree of clonotype sharing among donors was expected to be affected by sequencing depth. Compared with non-shared clonotypes, the clonotypes found in all four sorted-subset donors had higher generation probabilities. Larger estimated clonotype richness was generally found for naive subsets than for memory subsets. Because the study included only a small number of donors, the genetic and exposure-history diversity represented was limited. Incomplete sequencing was indicated by rarefaction of sorted-subset datasets, despite the large sequencing depth. Roughly 5.2% of naive CD4, 3.5% of naive CD8, roughly 2.5% of memory CD4, and 0.35% to 0.5% of memory CD8 clonotypes were shared across a few donors.

Counted from cysteine to phenylalanine, this CDR3 has 16 amino acids. Just the 48-base CDR3 DNA is kept, in frame starting at base 1. As encoded in the germline V gene, CDR1 is SGHAT while CDR2 is FQNNGV. Relative to germline, V is missing 5 bases and J is missing 3 bases, with 10 bases of the junction outside any gene match. In regard to this clone: Its antigen remains unidentified. No base qualities exist here, and no much larger clone lies one base off it.

The donors were healthy, HIV-negative adults who had no recently reported acute infections or vaccinations. All donors were Caucasian adults living in Nashville, Tennessee, USA. CD4+ T cells were enriched through magnetic negative selection, after which naive cells were positively selected on CD45RA and the remaining negative fraction served as the memory subset. Blood was obtained by leukapheresis, after which PBMCs were separated by Ficoll-Histopaque density gradient centrifugation and cryopreserved in liquid nitrogen vapor phase. Analytical flow cytometry was used to check the purity and quantity of every magnetically sorted T cell population. Each sorted fraction had its genomic DNA isolated and then quantified by UV absorbance on a Nanodrop 2000c. TCR CDR3 regions were amplified from genomic DNA by multiplex PCR using the deep immunoSEQ assay. Extracted genomic DNA from each cell subset was distributed evenly across all wells of several immunoSEQ 96-well plates, and each plate was treated as a replicate. For sorted subsets, roughly 200 ng of genomic DNA, equivalent to 25,000 to 30,000 T cell genomes, went into each replicate PCR. The purified libraries were quantified using a Qubit 3.0 fluorometer, sized with a Bioanalyzer 2100, and then quantified again using the KAPA Library Quantification kit. Every immunoSEQ 96-well plate was sequenced on a separate single-read 150-cycle Illumina NextSeq 550 flow cell. The authors' analysis ran thus. Because the immunoSEQ output held only junctional sequences and lacked quality scores, the filtering could not match the filtering applied to full-length reads. To assign V/J genes and CDR3, sequences were annotated against IMGT germline references using PyIR, a Python wrapper for IgBLAST v1.9. Reads were removed for weak V/J assignments (E-value above 1e-6), missing CDR3, stop codons, out-of-frame junctions, or ambiguous translated residues. V3J clonotypes were defined by identical inferred V gene, J gene, and CDR3 amino acid sequence. The percentage overlap between two repertoires was calculated by dividing the number of shared unique clonotypes by the size of the smaller repertoire. Repertoire richness was assessed with RTK rarefaction, the Chao1 estimator, and Recon v2.1 estimates of unobserved clonotypes. OLGA was used to compute generation probabilities for all TCRbeta clonotypes that the gDNA method yielded from several donors. Drawn from immuneACCESS, this table holds only the in-frame rearrangements with V and J called that TCRdb kept. Clones are partly lost; checked studies trace under half to an unresolved V gene and leave the rest unexplained. V, J and clone size were drawn from that table, and D and trimming were deduced from the DNA. This sample has hundreds of thousands of clones in its table, and roughly 70% of those were observed once. The ten top clones hold 1.5% to 2% of the sample.

Sequencing input: memory CD4+ T cells sorted from blood. Taken with the paper, the label for cell subset or site translates to: CD45RA-negative fraction. The sequence was collected from a woman younger than 45 in good health. The sequence links TRBV11-2 to TRBJ1-5; the central 7 bases match TRBD1. For the CDR3, the sequence is CASSVRGQSDNQPQHF. The base sequence is TGTGCCAGCAGCGTAAGGGGACAGTCGGACAATCAGCCCCAGCATTTT.